The 12 T cell receptor beta chains reported below all come from one sample, sequenced in a study of blood T cells in healthy people across ages. A second PCR, run for about 6 to 12 cycles, used a sample-barcoded 5' primer plus a J-beta primer mix. TCRdb recomputed calls from the 5' RACE reads with MiXCR, one row per CDR3 protein. Among about 940,000 distinct CDR3 sequences listed, 40% to 60% were seen once. Input material: blood. These receptors were taken from a man aged 25 to 40 in good health.

This clonotype was observed a handful of times. V is TRBV6-2 or TRBV6-3 and J is TRBJ2-7; 9 bases map to TRBD2. V was clipped by 5 bases and J by 3 bases; unmatched bases: 8. Germline V lookup: CDR1 MNHEY, CDR2 SVGEGT. CDR3 length equals 15 residues. CDR3 in DNA: TGTGCCAGCAGTGAGCCGGGACTAGCAGACTACGAGCAGTACTTC. This sequence encodes CASSEPGLADYEQYF.

This chain uses TRBV7-2 with TRBJ2-3; D is undetermined. CDR3 length equals 13 residues. Germline CDR1 is SGHTA and CDR2 is FQGNSA. V dropped 4 bases and J dropped 6 bases, with 11 bases sitting between them. The chain's CDR3 is CASSSTQRDTQYF. In DNA, the CDR3 is TGTGCCAGCAGCTCCACTCAGAGGGATACGCAGTATTTT. Filled out from reference TRBV7-2 and TRBJ2-3, the complete variable domain reads GAGVSQSPSNKVTEKGKDVELRCDPISGHTALYWYRQSLGQGLEFLIYFQGNSAPDKSGLPSDRFSAERTGGSVSTLTIQRTQQEDSAVYLCASSSTQRDTQYFGPGTRLTVL.

The genes are TRBV12-3 or TRBV12-4 and TRBJ1-5; D is ambiguous. The CDR3 runs to 15 residues. The germline V and J ends were trimmed by 2 bases and 0 bases, with 8 bases remaining between them. This CDR3 is CASSLYAYSNQPQHF. CDR3 bases: TGTGCCAGCAGTTTATATGCTTATAGCAATCAGCCCCAGCATTTT.

This chain uses TRBV3-1 with TRBJ1-2, with D unclear. The CDR3 consists of 13 residues. CDR1 and CDR2 (germline): LGHDT, YNNKEL (reference sequence). V lost 1 base, J lost 5 bases, and 8 bases lay in between. CDR3 amino acids: CASSQGSRYGYTF. DNA for the CDR3: TGTGCCAGCAGCCAAGGGTCACGGTATGGCTACACCTTC. Full variable domain (rest looked up from reference TRBV3-1 and TRBJ1-2): DTAVSQTPKYLVTQMGNDKSIKCEQNLGHDTMYWYKQDSKKFLKIMFSYNNKELIINETVPNRFSPKSPDKAHLNLHINSLELGDSAVYFCASSQGSRYGYTFGSGTRLTVV.

The chain is built from TRBV9 and TRBJ2-6; D remains unclear. Germline V gene data show CDR1 as SGDLS and CDR2 as YYNGEE. The CDR3 length is 15 residues. The ends were cut back, 0 bases at V and 4 bases at J, with 8 bases in the middle. The CDR3 loop is CASSVELRGANVLTF. The CDR3 DNA reads as TGTGCCAGCAGCGTAGAACTCAGGGGGGCCAACGTCCTGACTTTC.

This clonotype was seen more than once but under ten times. V is TRBV6-5 and J is TRBJ2-5; D is possibly TRBD2 (7 bases). V was shortened by 2 bases and J by 4 bases, with 14 bases between the two germline ends. From germline, CDR1 is MNHEY and CDR2 SVGAGI. This CDR3 comprises 15 residues. The CDR3 DNA sequence: TGTGCCAGCAGTTACGAGGGGGGGGCGGGAGAGACCCAGTACTTC. Amino acid sequence: CASSYEGGAGETQYF.

The V call is TRBV29-1, the J call TRBJ1-2, with no clear D. Germline CDR1 and CDR2: SQVTM and ANQGSEA. The CDR3 sequence is 14 residues long. V was trimmed by 5 bases and J by 7 bases, leaving 20 bases between them. The CDR3 bases are TGCAGCGTTAACACGCAAGAACAGCACTGTGGCTACACCTTC. This translates into CSVNTQEQHCGYTF.

The rearrangement uses TRBV29-1 and TRBJ2-4; no reliable D call. V dropped 6 bases and J dropped 0 bases, with 15 bases sitting between them. The CDR3 loop spans 15 amino acids. Germline CDR1 and CDR2: SQVTM and ANQGSEA. The CDR3 DNA is TGCAGCGTCGTGAACAGAAGGCTAGCCAAAAACATTCAGTACTTC. Translating it yields CSVVNRRLAKNIQYF.

This clonotype was recorded a few times. The chain carries TRBV11-1 and TRBJ2-7, with 7 positions matching TRBD1. With 5 bases clipped from V and 3 bases from J, the junction kept 10 bases outside the gene matches. Germline V gene lookup returns CDR1 SGHAT and CDR2 FQDESV (reference sequence). This CDR3 has 15 residues. The CDR3 nucleotides are TGTGCCAGCAGCACACCCTCCGGGACAGTCTACGAGCAGTACTTC. Translation gives CASSTPSGTVYEQYF.

The V and J genes are TRBV5-1 and TRBJ1-4; D remains ambiguous. With 4 bases removed from V and 8 bases from J, the gap between germline ends came to 15 bases. Germline V gives CDR1 SGHRS, CDR2 YFSETQ. This CDR3 is built from 14 residues. The CDR3 sequence: CASSPRRSGEKLFF. CDR3 nucleotides: TGCGCCAGCAGCCCCCGGAGGTCAGGAGAAAAACTGTTTTTT.

This chain links TRBV7-9 with TRBJ2-3; the match to TRBD2 covers 7 bases. The CDR3 consists of 15 residues. V gave up 3 bases and J gave up 6 bases; unmatched junction bases: 9. The V gene's germline CDR1 is SEHNR and CDR2 FQNEAQ (reference sequence). CDR3 protein: CASSFGGSRGDTQYF. In nucleotides, the CDR3 is TGTGCCAGCAGCTTCGGGGGGTCGAGGGGTGATACGCAGTATTTT.

This clonotype has more than one count but fewer than ten. The chain carries TRBV6-5 and TRBJ2-2, with D hard to call. Deletions cut 2 bases from V and 4 bases from J, with 14 bases between. This CDR3 region has 16 residues. Germline CDR1 is MNHEY and CDR2 is SVGAGI. The CDR3: CASSYDLVRSTGELFF. CDR3 nucleotide sequence: TGTGCCAGCAGTTACGATCTGGTGAGGAGCACCGGGGAGCTGTTTTTT.